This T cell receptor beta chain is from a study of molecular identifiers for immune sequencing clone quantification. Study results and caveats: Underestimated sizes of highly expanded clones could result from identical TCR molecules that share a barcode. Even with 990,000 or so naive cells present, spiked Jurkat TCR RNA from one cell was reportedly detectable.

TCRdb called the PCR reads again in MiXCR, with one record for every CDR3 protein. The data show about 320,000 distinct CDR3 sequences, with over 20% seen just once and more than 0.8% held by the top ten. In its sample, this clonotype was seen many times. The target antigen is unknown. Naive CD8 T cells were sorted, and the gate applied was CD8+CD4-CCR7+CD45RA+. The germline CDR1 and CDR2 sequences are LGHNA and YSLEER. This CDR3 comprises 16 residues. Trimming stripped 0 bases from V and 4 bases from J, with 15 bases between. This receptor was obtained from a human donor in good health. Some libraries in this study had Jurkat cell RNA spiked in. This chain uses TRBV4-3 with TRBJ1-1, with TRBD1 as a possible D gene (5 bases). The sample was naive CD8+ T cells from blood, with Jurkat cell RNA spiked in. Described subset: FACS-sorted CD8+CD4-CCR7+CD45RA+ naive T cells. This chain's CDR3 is CASSQESRVFSTEAFF. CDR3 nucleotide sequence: TGCGCCAGCAGCCAAGAATCCAGGGTTTTTTCCACTGAAGCTTTCTTT.